The TCR beta chain under discussion was sequenced for a study of T cells expressing NK-cell markers. Study summary: Beta-chain profiling covered CD3+CD56+NKG2C+, CD3+CD56+NKG2C- and CD3+CD56-NKG2C+ sorted subsets. One of eight sequenced donors was HCMV-seronegative; the other seven were seropositive.

Germline assignment: CDR1 MGHRA and CDR2 YSYEKL. This CDR3 is built from 14 residues. Synthesis of TCR beta cDNA relied on 5'RACE template switching carrying UMIs. One entry per CDR3 protein, without DNA, is what TCRdb gives after re-calling the 5' RACE reads. Recorded for this sample: about 390,000 distinct CDR3 sequences. The origin of this receptor is a woman aged 45 to 65 in good health. The chain is built from TRBV4-1 and TRBJ1-6; the TRBD1 assignment by TCRdb is unverifiable without DNA. Sequenced sample: blood T cells: a sorted CD56 or NKG2C T cell subset, CD4+ or CD8+ T cells, or bulk PBMC T cells (not recorded which). This CDR3 is CASSPQGIGTPLHF.